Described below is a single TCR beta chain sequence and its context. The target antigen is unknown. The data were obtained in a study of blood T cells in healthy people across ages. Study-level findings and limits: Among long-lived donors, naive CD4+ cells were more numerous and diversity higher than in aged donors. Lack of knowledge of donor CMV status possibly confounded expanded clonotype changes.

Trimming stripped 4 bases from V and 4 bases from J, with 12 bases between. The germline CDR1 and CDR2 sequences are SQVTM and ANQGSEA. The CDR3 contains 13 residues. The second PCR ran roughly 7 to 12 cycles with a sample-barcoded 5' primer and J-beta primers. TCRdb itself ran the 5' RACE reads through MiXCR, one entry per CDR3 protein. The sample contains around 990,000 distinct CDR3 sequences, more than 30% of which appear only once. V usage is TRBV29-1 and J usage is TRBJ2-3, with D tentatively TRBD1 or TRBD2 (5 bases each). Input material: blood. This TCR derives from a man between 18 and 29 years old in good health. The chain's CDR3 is CSVAKVGADTQYF. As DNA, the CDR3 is TGCAGCGTTGCGAAGGTGGGGGCAGATACGCAGTATTTT.